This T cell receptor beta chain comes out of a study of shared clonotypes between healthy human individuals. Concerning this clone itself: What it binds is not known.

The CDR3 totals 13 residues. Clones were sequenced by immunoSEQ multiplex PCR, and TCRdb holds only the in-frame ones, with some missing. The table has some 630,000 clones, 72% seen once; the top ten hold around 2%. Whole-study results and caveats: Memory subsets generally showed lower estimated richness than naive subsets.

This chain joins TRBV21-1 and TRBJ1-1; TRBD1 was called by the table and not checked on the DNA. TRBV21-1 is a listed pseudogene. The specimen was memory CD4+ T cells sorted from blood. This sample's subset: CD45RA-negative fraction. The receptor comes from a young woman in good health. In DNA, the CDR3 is TGTGCCAGCAGCACCCCGACAGGGGCTGAAGCTTTCTTT. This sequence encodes CASSTPTGAEAFF.